One TCR beta chain is described in this entry. Its specific antigen is unknown. Base qualities are not at hand, and no much larger clone is one base apart. These data are taken from a study of technical replicates of blood from a handful of donors (dated by TCRdb to about 2017). CDR1 is given as GTSNPN and CDR2 as SVGIG, both from the germline V gene (reference sequence). The CDR3 numbers 13 residues from cysteine through phenylalanine. Of all the DNA, just the CDR3 is kept, 39 bases in frame from base 1. Deletion took 3 bases off V and 4 bases off J, with a span of 12 bases between the germline ends. Receptors were amplified or captured by the immunoSEQ multiplex PCR assay. TCRdb re-hosts the immuneACCESS table, in-frame sequences only. Its copies lack some clones; in the studies checked, an unresolved V gene accounts for under half of them, and the cause for the rest is not known. Within this sample are tens of thousands of clones, with 75% to 95% of them counted one time only. The top ten clones comprise approximately 0.27% of the sample.

The origin of this receptor is a human donor in good health. Sequenced input: T cells isolated from PBMCs. The sequence is built from TRBV30 and TRBJ1-2; the D region possibly corresponds to TRBD1 (5 bases align). The CDR3 corresponds to CAWSDSQGYGYTF. Here is the DNA: TGTGCCTGGAGCGATTCTCAGGGCTATGGCTACACCTTC.